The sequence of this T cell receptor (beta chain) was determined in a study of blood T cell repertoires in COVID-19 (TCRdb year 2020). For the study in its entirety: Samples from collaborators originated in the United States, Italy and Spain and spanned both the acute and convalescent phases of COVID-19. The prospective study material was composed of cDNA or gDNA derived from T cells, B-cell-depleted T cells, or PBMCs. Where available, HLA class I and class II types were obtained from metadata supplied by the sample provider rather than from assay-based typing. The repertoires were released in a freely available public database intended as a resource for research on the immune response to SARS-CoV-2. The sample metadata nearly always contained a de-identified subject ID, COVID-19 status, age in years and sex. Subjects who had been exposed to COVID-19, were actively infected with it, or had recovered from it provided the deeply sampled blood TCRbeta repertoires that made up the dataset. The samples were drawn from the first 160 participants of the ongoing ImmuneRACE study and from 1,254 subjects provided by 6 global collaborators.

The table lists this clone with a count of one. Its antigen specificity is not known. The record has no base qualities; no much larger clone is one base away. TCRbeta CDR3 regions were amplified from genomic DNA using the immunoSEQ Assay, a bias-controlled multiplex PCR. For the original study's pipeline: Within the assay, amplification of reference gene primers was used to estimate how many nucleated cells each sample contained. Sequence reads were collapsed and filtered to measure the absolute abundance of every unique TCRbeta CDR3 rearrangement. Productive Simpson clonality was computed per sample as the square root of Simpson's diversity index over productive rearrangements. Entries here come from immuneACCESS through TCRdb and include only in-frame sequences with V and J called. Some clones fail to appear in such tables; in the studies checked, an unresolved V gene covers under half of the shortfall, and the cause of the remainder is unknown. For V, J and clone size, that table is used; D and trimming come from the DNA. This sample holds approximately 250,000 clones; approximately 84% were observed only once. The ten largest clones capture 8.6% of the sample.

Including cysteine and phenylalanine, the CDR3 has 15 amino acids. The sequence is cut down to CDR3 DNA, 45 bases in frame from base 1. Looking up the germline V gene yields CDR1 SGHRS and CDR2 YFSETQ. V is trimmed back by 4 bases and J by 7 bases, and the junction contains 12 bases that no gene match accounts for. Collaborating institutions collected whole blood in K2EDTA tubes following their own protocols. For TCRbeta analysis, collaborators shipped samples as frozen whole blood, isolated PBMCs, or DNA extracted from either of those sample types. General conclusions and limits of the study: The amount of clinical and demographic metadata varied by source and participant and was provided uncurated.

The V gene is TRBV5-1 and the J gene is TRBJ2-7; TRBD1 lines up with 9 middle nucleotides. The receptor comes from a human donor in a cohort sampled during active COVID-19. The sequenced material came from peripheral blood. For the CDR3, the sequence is CASSTSTGGLREQYF. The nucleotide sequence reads TGCGCCAGCAGCACCTCGACAGGGGGATTGAGGGAGCAGTACTTC.